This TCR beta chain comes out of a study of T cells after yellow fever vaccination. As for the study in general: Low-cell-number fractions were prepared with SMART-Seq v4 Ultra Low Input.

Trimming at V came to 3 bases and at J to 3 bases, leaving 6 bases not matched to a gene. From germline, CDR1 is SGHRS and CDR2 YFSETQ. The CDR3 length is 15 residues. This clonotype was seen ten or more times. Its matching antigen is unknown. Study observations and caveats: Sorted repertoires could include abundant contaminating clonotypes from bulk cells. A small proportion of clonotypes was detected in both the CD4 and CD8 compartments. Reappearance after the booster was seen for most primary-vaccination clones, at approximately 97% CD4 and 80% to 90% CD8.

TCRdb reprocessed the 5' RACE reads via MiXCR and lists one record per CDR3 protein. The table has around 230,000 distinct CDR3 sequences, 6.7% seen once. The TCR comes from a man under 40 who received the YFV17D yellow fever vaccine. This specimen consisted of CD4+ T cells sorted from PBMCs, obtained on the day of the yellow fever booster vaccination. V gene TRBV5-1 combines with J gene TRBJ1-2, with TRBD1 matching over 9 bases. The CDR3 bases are TGCGCCAGCAGCTGGGGGGACAGGGATGACTATGGCTACACCTTC. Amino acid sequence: CASSWGDRDDYGYTF.